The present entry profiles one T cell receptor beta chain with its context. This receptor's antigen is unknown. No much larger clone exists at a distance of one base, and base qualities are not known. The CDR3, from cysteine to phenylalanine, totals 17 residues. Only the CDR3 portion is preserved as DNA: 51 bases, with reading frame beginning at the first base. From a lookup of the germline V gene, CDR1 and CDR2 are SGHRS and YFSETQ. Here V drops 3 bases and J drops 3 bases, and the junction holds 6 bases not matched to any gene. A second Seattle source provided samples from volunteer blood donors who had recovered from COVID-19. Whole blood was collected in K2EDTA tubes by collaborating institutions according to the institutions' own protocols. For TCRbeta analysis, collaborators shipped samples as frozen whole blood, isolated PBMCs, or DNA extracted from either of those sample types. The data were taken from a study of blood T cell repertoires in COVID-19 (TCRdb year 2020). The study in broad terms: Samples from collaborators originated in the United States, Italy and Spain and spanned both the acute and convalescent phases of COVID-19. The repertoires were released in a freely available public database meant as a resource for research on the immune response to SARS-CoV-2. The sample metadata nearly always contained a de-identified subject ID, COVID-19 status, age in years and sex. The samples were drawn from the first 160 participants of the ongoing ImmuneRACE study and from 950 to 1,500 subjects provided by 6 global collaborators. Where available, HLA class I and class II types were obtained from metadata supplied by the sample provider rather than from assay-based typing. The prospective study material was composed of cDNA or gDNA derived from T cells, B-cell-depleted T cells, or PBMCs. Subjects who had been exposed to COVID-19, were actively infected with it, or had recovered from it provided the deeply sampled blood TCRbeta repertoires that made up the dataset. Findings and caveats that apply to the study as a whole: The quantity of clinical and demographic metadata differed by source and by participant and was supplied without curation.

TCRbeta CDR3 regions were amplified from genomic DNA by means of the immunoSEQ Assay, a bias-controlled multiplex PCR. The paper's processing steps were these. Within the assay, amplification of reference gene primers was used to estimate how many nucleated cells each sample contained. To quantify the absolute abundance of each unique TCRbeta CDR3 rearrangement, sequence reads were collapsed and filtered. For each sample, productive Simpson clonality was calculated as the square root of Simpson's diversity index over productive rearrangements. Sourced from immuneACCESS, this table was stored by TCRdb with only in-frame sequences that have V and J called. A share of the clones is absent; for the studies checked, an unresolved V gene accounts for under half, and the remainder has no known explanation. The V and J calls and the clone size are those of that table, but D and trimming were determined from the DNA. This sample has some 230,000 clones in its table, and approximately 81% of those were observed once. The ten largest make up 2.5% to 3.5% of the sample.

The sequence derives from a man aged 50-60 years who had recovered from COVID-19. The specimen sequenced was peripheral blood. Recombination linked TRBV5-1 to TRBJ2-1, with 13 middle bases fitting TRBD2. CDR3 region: CASSSDGTSGDYNEQFF. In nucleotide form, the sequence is TGCGCCAGCAGCTCCGACGGGACTAGCGGGGACTACAATGAGCAGTTCTTC.